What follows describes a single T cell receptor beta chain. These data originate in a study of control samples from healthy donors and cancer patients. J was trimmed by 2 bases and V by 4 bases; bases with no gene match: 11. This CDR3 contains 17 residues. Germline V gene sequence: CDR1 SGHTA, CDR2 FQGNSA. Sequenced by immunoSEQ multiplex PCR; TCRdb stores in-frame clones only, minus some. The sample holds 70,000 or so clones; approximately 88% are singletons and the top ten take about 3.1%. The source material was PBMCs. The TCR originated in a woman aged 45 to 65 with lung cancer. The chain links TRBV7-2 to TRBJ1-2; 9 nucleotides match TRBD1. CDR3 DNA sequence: TGTGCCAGCAGCTCGAGTTATGGGACAGGGAAAAACTATGGCTACACCTTC. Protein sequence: CASSSSYGTGKNYGYTF. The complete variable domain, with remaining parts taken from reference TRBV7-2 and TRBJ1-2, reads GAGVSQSPSNKVTEKGKDVELRCDPISGHTALYWYRQSLGQGLEFLIYFQGNSAPDKSGLPSDRFSAERTGGSVSTLTIQRTQQEDSAVYLCASSSSYGTGKNYGYTFGSGTRLTVV.